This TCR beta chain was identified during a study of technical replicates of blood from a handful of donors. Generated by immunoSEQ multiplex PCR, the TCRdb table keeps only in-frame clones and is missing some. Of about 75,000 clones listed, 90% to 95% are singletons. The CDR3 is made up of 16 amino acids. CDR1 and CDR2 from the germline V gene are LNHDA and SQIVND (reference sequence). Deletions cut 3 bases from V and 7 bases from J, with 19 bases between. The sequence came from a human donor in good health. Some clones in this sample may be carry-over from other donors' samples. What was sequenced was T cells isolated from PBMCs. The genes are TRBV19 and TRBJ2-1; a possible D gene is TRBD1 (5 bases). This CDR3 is CASSITSAGFGNEQFF. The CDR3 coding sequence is TGTGCCAGTAGTATCACTTCGGCAGGGTTCGGGAATGAGCAGTTCTTC.